This TCR beta chain comes out of a study of tumor-infiltrating lymphocytes in primary liver carcinoma. This clonotype was found a few times. Antigen unknown. The junction departs from the called germline gene at one end, perhaps through a read error. The germline V gene has CDR1 SGHRS and CDR2 YFSETQ. CDR3 length: 14 residues. Co-extracting RNA and DNA was done with roughly 17-31 mg of unsorted bulk tissue as input. Each tumor had five separate regions sampled. Regarding the study as a whole: Reduced overlap was seen in tumor-adjacent and tumor-blood pairs versus tumor region pairs.

TCR beta cDNA was prepared out of around 460 ng total RNA by means of a constant-region primer. Three nested multiplex PCR rounds of slightly modified ARM-PCR generated TCR beta libraries. Rounds one and two of PCR, each of about 10 cycles, were primed with TRBV1-TRBV30 forward primers and a C-beta reverse primer. TCRdb ran MiXCR on the multiplex PCR reads and lists one entry per CDR3 protein. This table holds about 100,000 distinct CDR3 sequences, more than 65% found once. V is TRBV5-1 and J is TRBJ2-7, with 8 bases that match TRBD1. This receptor was taken from a woman aged 55 to 70 with primary liver carcinoma and hepatitis B virus infection. Specimen: liver tumor tissue from sampling region 2. Subset here: tumor region T2, inferior pole. CDR3 region: CAGSTGQGSDEQYF. The CDR3, as DNA: TGCGCCGGCAGCACCGGACAGGGCTCGGACGAGCAGTACTTC.